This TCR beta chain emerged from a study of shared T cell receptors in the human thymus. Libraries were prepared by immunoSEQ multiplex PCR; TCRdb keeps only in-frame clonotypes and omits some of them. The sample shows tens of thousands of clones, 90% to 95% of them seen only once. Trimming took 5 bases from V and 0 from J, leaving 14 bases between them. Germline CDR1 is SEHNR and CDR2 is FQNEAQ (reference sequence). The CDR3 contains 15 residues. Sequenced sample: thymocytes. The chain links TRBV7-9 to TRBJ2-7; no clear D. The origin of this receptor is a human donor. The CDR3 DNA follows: TGTGCCAGCAGCCAAGGCCTGCCTCACTCCTACGAGCAGTACTTC. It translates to CASSQGLPHSYEQYF.